Shown below are 20 T cell receptor beta chains from a single sample sequenced in a study of post-analysis software for immune sequencing data. Notes on the study in general: Comparison of patients with controls showed five TRBV segments more frequent in patients, TRBV5-6, TRBV5-1 and TRBV20-1 among them.

These TCRs are of unknown antigen specificity. Included in the TCR beta cDNA libraries were unique molecular identifiers. Each CDR3 protein gets one entry after TCRdb re-called the PCR reads with MiXCR. The sample holds approximately 360,000 distinct CDR3 sequences, less than 40% seen once. Sequencing was performed on blood. The receptors derive from a girl aged 10-17 years with multiple sclerosis.

This chain links TRBV20-1 with TRBJ2-1; 16 bases line up with TRBD2. The CDR3 extends over 17 amino acids. Germline V gene sequence: CDR1 DFQATT, CDR2 SNEGSKA (reference sequence). With V trimmed by 6 bases and J by 4 bases, 9 bases remained unmatched. The CDR3 protein is CSATGTSGGADYNEQFF. CDR3 nucleotide sequence: TGCAGTGCGACCGGGACTAGCGGGGGGGCGGATTACAATGAGCAGTTCTTC.

There are a few counts of this clonotype. The chain joins TRBV20-1 to TRBJ2-1; 9 bases line up with TRBD1. CDR1 and CDR2 from the germline V gene are DFQATT and SNEGSKA (reference sequence). The length of the CDR3 is 11 residues. J was trimmed by 15 bases and V by 6 bases; bases with no gene match: 9. The CDR3 bases are TGCAGTGCCAGGGGGGGACAGGGCTTGTTCTTC. It yields the protein CSARGGQGLFF.

In its sample, this clonotype was seen many times. The chain has TRBV29-1 and TRBJ1-1; 10 nucleotides agree with TRBD1. CDR1 SQVTM and CDR2 ANQGSEA come from the germline V gene. The CDR3 spans 13 residues. Trimming cost V 7 bases and J 3 bases; bases outside gene matches: 5. The CDR3 is CSAKTGGHTEAFF. DNA for the CDR3: TGCAGCGCTAAGACAGGGGGCCACACTGAAGCTTTCTTT.

This clonotype was recorded many times. The genes are TRBV3-1 and TRBJ2-3; the match to TRBD2 covers 7 bases. CDR1 LGHDT and CDR2 YNNKEL come from the germline V gene (reference sequence). CDR3 size: 14 residues. The ends lost 3 bases at V and 0 bases at J; junction bases unmatched: 0. Written as DNA, the CDR3 is TGTGCCAGCAGCCAGACTAGCAGCACAGATACGCAGTATTTT. Residues: CASSQTSSTDTQYF.

The table lists this clonotype with a few counts. The J gene is TRBJ1-3, the V gene TRBV6-5; possibly TRBD1 for D (6 bases). The CDR3 length is 16 residues. V was shortened by 0 bases and J by 2 bases, with 11 bases between the two germline ends. The germline V gene has CDR1 MNHEY and CDR2 SVGAGI. The CDR3 loop reads CASSYSREGAGNTIYF. DNA for the CDR3: TGTGCCAGCAGTTACTCGCGGGAGGGGGCTGGAAACACCATATATTTT.

This chain links TRBV27 with TRBJ2-1, with 8 bases matching TRBD1. V dropped 3 bases and J dropped 6; count of bases not matched to a gene: 7. The CDR3 extends over 15 amino acids. Germline V gene data show CDR1 as MNHEY and CDR2 as SMNVEV (reference sequence). The CDR3 region is CASSFGQGGSNEQFF. CDR3 DNA: TGTGCCAGCAGTTTTGGACAGGGTGGGAGCAATGAGCAGTTCTTC.

The rearrangement joins TRBV29-1 to TRBJ2-7; no clear D. The CDR3 extends over 15 amino acids. V was pared by 4 bases and J by 1 base, with 17 bases between. Germline V lookup: CDR1 SQVTM, CDR2 ANQGSEA. CDR3 in amino acids: CSVVSGNRPSYEQYF. The CDR3 DNA sequence: TGCAGCGTTGTATCTGGAAACAGACCTTCCTACGAGCAGTACTTC.

Only a few counts were recorded for this clonotype. The chain combines TRBV20-1 with TRBJ1-2; D remains unclear. The CDR3 is 13 amino acids. V dropped 1 base and J dropped 6 bases, with 12 bases sitting between them. Germline CDR1 reads DFQATT; CDR2 reads SNEGSKA (reference sequence). CDR3 protein: CSARGDIGNGYTF. The DNA of the CDR3 is TGCAGTGCTAGAGGAGACATTGGGAATGGCTACACCTTC.

V and J are TRBV5-1 and TRBJ2-1; a possible D gene is TRBD2 (7 bases). V lost 3 bases to trimming and J lost 4 bases, with 20 bases between them. CDR3 length: 17 amino acids. The germline CDR1 and CDR2 sequences are SGHRS and YFSETQ. CDR3 DNA: TGCGCCAGCAGCTACGGACTAGAGGGGGGGTATTACAATGAGCAGTTCTTC. Its protein product is CASSYGLEGGYYNEQFF.

V usage is TRBV9 and J usage is TRBJ2-3; TRBD2 aligns across 8 bases. CDR1 SGDLS and CDR2 YYNGEE come from the germline V gene. This CDR3 has 15 amino acids. V was clipped by 2 bases and J by 4 bases; unmatched bases: 6. The CDR3 loop is CASSVGGGYADTQYF. The CDR3 nucleotides are TGTGCCAGCAGCGTGGGCGGGGGGTATGCAGATACGCAGTATTTT.

This clonotype was counted only a few times. The chain links TRBV7-9 to TRBJ2-7, with 7 nucleotides matching TRBD1. CDR1 is SEHNR and CDR2 is FQNEAQ in the germline V gene (reference sequence). V lost 3 bases and J lost 5; bases outside the gene matches: 7. The CDR3 contains 14 residues. This chain's CDR3 is CASSFTRGSHEQYF. The CDR3 DNA follows: TGTGCCAGCAGCTTCACCAGGGGGTCCCACGAGCAGTACTTC.

This clonotype was recorded a few times. The chain joins TRBV18 to TRBJ1-1; unclear D gene. The germline V gene has CDR1 KGHSH and CDR2 LQKENI. V was pared by 2 bases and J by 4 bases, with 8 bases between. The CDR3 has 13 amino acids. The CDR3 loop reads CASSPNYGTEAFF. CDR3 DNA: TGTGCCAGCTCACCAAATTATGGCACTGAAGCTTTCTTT.

This clonotype was seen a handful of times. The chain couples TRBV6-2 or TRBV6-3 to TRBJ2-3, with 8 bases matching TRBD2. The CDR3 is 14 amino acids. The J segment lost 2 bases and the V segment lost 6 bases, leaving 4 bases of the junction unmatched. CDR1 is MNHEY, CDR2 SVGEGT, per germline. The CDR3 DNA sequence: TGTGCCAGCAGACCTAGCGGGCCCACAGATACGCAGTATTTT. Translating it yields CASRPSGPTDTQYF.

Only a few counts were recorded for this clonotype. This chain connects TRBV7-2 to TRBJ1-2; D is uncertain. Germline V CDR1 and CDR2: SGHTA, FQGNSA. The CDR3 covers 12 residues. V was cut by 4 bases and J by 3 bases, with 6 bases left in between. The CDR3 region is CASSSSDYGYTF. CDR3 nucleotides: TGTGCCAGCAGCTCCAGCGACTATGGCTACACCTTC.

As for this clonotype: The junction and the germline gene differ at one end; a read error may be behind it. The chain uses TRBV29-1 and TRBJ2-1; 7 bases are a match to TRBD1. Germline CDR1 reads SQVTM; CDR2 reads ANQGSEA. This CDR3 has 14 residues. CDR3 loop: CSAKQGLPYNGQFF. The CDR3 DNA reads as TGCAGCGCTAAACAGGGGTTGCCCTACAATGGGCAGTTCTTC.

This chain uses TRBV18 with TRBJ1-1; 8 bases are shared with TRBD1. V shed 8 bases, J shed 1 base, and the junction held 3 bases outside the gene matches. This CDR3 is built from 13 residues. The germline gives CDR1 KGHSH, CDR2 LQKENI. For the CDR3, the DNA is TGTGCCAGCGCAGGGGGCGGGAACACTGAAGCTTTCTTT. It specifies CASAGGGNTEAFF.

This clonotype was picked up many times. The chain employs TRBV10-3 and TRBJ2-1, with D perhaps matching TRBD1 or TRBD2 (5 bases each). The germline V and J ends were trimmed by 4 bases and 9 bases, with 19 bases remaining between them. The CDR3 consists of 15 residues. In germline, CDR1 is ENHRY, CDR2 SYGVKD. The CDR3 bases are TGTGCCATCAGTGCCCGGGTTGAGGGGAGTGGTGAGCAGTTCTTC. Amino acids: CAISARVEGSGEQFF.

This clonotype was seen more than once but under ten times. The chain combines TRBV6-5 with TRBJ2-7; a possible D gene is TRBD1 (6 bases). The DNA end is a closer match to TRBJ2-5, so the J assignment may be wrong. CDR3 size: 15 residues. Germline CDR1 is MNHEY and CDR2 is SVGAGI. This CDR3 is CASTSPQGFGETQYF. The CDR3 region has the DNA TGTGCCAGCACCTCTCCCCAGGGGTTTGGAGAGACCCAGTACTTC.

Regarding this clonotype: A much larger clonotype is one base distant, so this may be a read error. V is TRBV9 and J is TRBJ2-3, with D unclear. CDR3 length equals 13 residues. Germline V gives CDR1 SGDLS, CDR2 YYNGEE. CDR3 nucleotide sequence: TGTACCAGCAGCGTAACGAGCGCAGATACGCAGTATTTT. As protein: CTSSVTSADTQYF.

This clonotype occurred a few times. This chain links TRBV5-6 with TRBJ2-1, with D hard to call. The CDR3 loop spans 13 amino acids. The germline V and J ends were trimmed by 0 bases and 5 bases, with 6 bases remaining between them. The germline gives CDR1 SGHDT, CDR2 YYEEEE. CDR3 amino acids: CASSLVGNNEQFF. As DNA, the CDR3 is TGTGCCAGCAGCTTGGTGGGGAACAATGAGCAGTTCTTC.